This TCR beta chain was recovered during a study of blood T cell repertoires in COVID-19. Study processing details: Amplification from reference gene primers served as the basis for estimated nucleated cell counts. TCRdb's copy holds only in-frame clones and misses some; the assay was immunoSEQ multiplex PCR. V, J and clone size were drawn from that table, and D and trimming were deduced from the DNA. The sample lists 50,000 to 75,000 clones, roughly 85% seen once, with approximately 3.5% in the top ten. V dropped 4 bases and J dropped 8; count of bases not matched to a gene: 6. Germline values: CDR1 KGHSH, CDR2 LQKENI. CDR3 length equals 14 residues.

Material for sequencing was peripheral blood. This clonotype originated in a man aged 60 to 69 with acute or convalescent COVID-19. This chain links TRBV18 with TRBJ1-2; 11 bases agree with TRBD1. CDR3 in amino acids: CASSLGQGARGYTF. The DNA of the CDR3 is TGTGCCAGCTCACTTGGACAGGGGGCTCGAGGCTACACCTTC.